The 11 T cell receptor beta chains listed next were all sequenced from one sample in a study of beta chain features in type 1 diabetes. Findings and limits, study-wide: TCRB CDR3 length was moderately but significantly reduced in all four CD4+ subsets of Type 1 diabetes patients.

The antigens for these receptors are not known. The sequenced template was cDNA made from the entire isolated RNA. TCRdb's table, derived via immunoSEQ multiplex PCR, lists solely in-frame clones and lacks some. This table holds hundreds of thousands of clones, over 12% found once. What was sequenced was naive CD4+ T cells from blood. All receptors come from a man between 18 and 29 years old with type 1 diabetes.

This clone occurred a few times. The genes are TRBV5-4 and TRBJ2-6, with a tentative D call TRBD2 (7 bases). Trimming removed 4 bases at V and 2 bases at J, with 16 bases between. This CDR3 is 17 amino acids long. CDR1 is SGHNT, CDR2 YYREEE, per germline (reference sequence). The CDR3 sequence is CASSPRGALPGANVLTF. The DNA for the CDR3 is TGTGCCAGCAGCCCTCGGGGGGCCCTACCTGGGGCCAACGTCCTGACTTTC.

This clone turned up a few times. The rearrangement links TRBV27 to TRBJ2-7; no clear D. V lost 6 bases to trimming and J lost 0 bases, with 9 bases between them. Germline V gene lookup returns CDR1 MNHEY and CDR2 SMNVEV (reference sequence). This CDR3 is 13 amino acids long. CDR3 DNA: TGTGCCAGCAGGGGAACGACCTCCTACGAGCAGTACTTC. Translated, it gives CASRGTTSYEQYF.

This clone was seen more than once but under ten times. V gene TRBV10-3 combines with J gene TRBJ2-7; D could derive from TRBD1 or TRBD2 (5 bases each). Per germline, CDR1 ENHRY and CDR2 SYGVKD. The ends were cut back, 6 bases at V and 4 bases at J, with 16 bases in the middle. The CDR3 extends over 14 amino acids. The CDR3 region has the DNA TGTGCCATCAGCTTCACCGGGACGGATTACGAGCAGTACTTC. Protein: CAISFTGTDYEQYF.

The gene calls are TRBV7-9 and TRBJ2-7; 10 bases match TRBD1. Germline values: CDR1 SEHNR, CDR2 FQNEAQ (reference sequence). This CDR3 has 15 residues. Trimming took 10 bases from V and 7 from J; bases not matched to a gene: 16. CDR3 bases: TGTGCCATCGATATCCGGGACAGGGGTGGTCGTGAGCAGTACTTC. Translation gives CAIDIRDRGGREQYF.

In its sample, this clone was seen a few times. The chain combines TRBV7-2 with TRBJ2-3, with 9 positions matching TRBD1. Germline V CDR1 and CDR2: SGHTA, FQGNSA. The CDR3 loop spans 13 amino acids. Unmatched junction bases numbered 8, after V lost 5 bases and J lost 11 bases. The CDR3 reads CASSLSGQGWQYF. The CDR3 coding sequence is TGTGCCAGCAGCCTCTCGGGACAGGGATGGCAGTATTTT.

Notes on this clone: At the DNA level, this CDR3 is encoded by other sequences in the same sample as well. V usage is TRBV29-1 and J usage is TRBJ1-5; D gene uncertain. V was cut by 4 bases and J by 0 bases, with 10 bases left in between. There are 14 residues in the CDR3. From germline, CDR1 is SQVTM and CDR2 ANQGSEA. The CDR3 DNA follows: TGCAGCGTTGGGACGGGTTATAGCAATCAGCCCCAGCATTTT. Its protein is CSVGTGYSNQPQHF.

This clone was seen only a few times. The V and J genes are TRBV6-1 and TRBJ1-5; 7 bases match TRBD1. The CDR3 totals 12 residues. Germline V CDR1 and CDR2: MNHNS, SASEGT. Losses at the gene ends were 2 bases for V and 16 bases for J; bases not matched to a gene: 8. In DNA form, the CDR3 reads TGTGCCAGCAGTGAAAGCAGACAGGGAAAACATTTT. This sequence encodes CASSESRQGKHF.

This chain connects TRBV7-6 to TRBJ2-7; 9 bases align to TRBD2. Germline-derived CDR1 and CDR2 are SGHVS and FNYEAQ. This CDR3 region has 15 residues. Trimming took 1 base from V and 3 from J; bases not matched to a gene: 4. CDR3 residues: CASSLETSGHYEQYF. CDR3 nucleotide sequence: TGTGCCAGCAGCTTAGAGACTAGCGGACACTACGAGCAGTACTTC.

The chain recombines TRBV29-1 with TRBJ2-5, with D possibly TRBD1 on 5 matching bases. The CDR3 loop spans 12 amino acids. The germline gives CDR1 SQVTM, CDR2 ANQGSEA. The V and J ends lost 6 bases and 4 bases respectively, with 12 bases between them. The CDR3 here is CSVSRVGETQYF. In DNA form, the CDR3 reads TGCAGCGTCTCCAGGGTAGGAGAGACCCAGTACTTC.

This chain joins TRBV6-6 and TRBJ2-5, with 10 bases fitting TRBD1. V trimming: 1 base; J trimming: 7 bases; junction bases outside the gene matches: 6. The CDR3 has 15 residues. CDR1 is MNHNY and CDR2 is SVGAGI in the germline V gene (reference sequence). The CDR3 DNA reads TGTGCCAGCAGTTACTGGGACAGGGGAGAAGGGACCCAGTACTTC. It encodes CASSYWDRGEGTQYF.

The chain combines TRBV29-1 with TRBJ2-3; tentative D call: TRBD2 (5 bases). CDR1 is SQVTM, CDR2 ANQGSEA, per germline. V lost 0 bases to trimming and J lost 0 bases, with 7 bases between them. This CDR3 has 14 amino acids. In nucleotides, the CDR3 is TGCAGCGTTGAAGAGACGGGGAGCACAGATACGCAGTATTTT. The encoded protein is CSVEETGSTDTQYF.